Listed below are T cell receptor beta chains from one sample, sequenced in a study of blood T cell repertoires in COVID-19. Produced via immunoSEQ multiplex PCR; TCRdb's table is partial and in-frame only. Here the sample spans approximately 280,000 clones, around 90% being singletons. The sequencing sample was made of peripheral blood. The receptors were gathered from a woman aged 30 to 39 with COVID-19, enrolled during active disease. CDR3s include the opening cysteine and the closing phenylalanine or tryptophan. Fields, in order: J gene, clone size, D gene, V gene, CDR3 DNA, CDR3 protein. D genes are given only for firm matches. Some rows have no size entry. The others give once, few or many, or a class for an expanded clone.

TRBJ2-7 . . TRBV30 TGTGCCTGGAGCATTAGGGACTTTTACTACGAGCAGTACTTC CAWSIRDFYYEQYF
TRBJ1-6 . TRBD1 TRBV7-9 TGTGCCAGCACCCGATCAGGGGGCAGGTCACCCCTCCACTTT CASTRSGGRSPLHF
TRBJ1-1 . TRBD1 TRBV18 TGTGCCAGCTCACCACCCAGGGGGCTTACTGAAGCTTTCTTT CASSPPRGLTEAFF
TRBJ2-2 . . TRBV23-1 TGCGCCAGCAAGGACAGCTTTTACACCGGGGAGCTGTTTTTT CASKDSFYTGELFF
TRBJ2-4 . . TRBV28 TGTGCCAGCAGTTTACGTGGACAGTCTAAAAACATTCAGTACTTC CASSLRGQSKNIQYF
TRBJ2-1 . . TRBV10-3 TGTGCCATCAGTGAGGAATTTCAGGGGACCCACCTACGGGCCAATGAGCAGTTCTTC CAISEEFQGTHLRANEQFF
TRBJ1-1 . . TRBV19 TGTGCCAGTAGGAAGGAGGGTGGCCGTAAGGATGCTGAAGCTTTCTTT CASRKEGGRKDAEAFF
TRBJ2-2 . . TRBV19 TGTGCCAGTAGTGCCCGGACAGTAAACACCGGGGAGCTGTTTTTT CASSARTVNTGELFF
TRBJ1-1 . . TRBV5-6 TGTGCCAGCAGCTTTTCGGGTCGGACTGAAGCTTTCTTT CASSFSGRTEAFF
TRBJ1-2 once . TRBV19 TGTGCCAGTAGTATGGGAGGGACTCGATTCACCTTC CASSMGGTRFTF